This record concerns one T cell receptor beta chain sequence. The antigen is undetermined. This CDR3 spans 14 amino acids. V was cut by 2 bases and J by 5 bases, with 14 bases left in between. Germline V CDR1 and CDR2: SGHRS, YFSETQ. The sample originates from a study of long-term antiretroviral therapy in people with HIV. As for the study in general: Earliest sampling preceded the 2015 immediate-ART recommendation by about a decade.

Notes on the study in general: Every time point showed a repertoire led by clones expanded before ART. Whereas controls had wider CDR3 length ranges, HIV repertoires had narrower ones. Someone took the blood between about 2003 and 2018, maybe while older ART regimens were in use.

Assay version v3.0 of immunoSEQ was used, and it was run at survey level. Profiling relied on immunoSEQ multiplex PCR, and the TCRdb table lists in-frame clones only, not all of them. This sample carries fewer than 40,000 clones, 65% to 90% of them seen once, and the ten largest clones take almost 4%. The V gene is TRBV5-1, the J gene TRBJ2-7; unclear D gene. The sample here was unsorted PBMCs, taken just before starting antiretroviral therapy. The source of this sequence is a woman aged 18-29 years with HIV. CDR3 residues: CASSLKPRDDEQYF. The DNA for the CDR3 is TGCGCCAGCAGCTTAAAGCCCCGCGACGACGAGCAGTACTTC. Full variable domain (rest looked up from reference TRBV5-1 and TRBJ2-7): KAGVTQTPRYLIKTRGQQVTLSCSPISGHRSVSWYQQTPGQGLQFLFEYFSETQRNKGNFPGRFSGRQFSNSRSEMNVSTLELGDSALYLCASSLKPRDDEQYFGPGTRLTVT.